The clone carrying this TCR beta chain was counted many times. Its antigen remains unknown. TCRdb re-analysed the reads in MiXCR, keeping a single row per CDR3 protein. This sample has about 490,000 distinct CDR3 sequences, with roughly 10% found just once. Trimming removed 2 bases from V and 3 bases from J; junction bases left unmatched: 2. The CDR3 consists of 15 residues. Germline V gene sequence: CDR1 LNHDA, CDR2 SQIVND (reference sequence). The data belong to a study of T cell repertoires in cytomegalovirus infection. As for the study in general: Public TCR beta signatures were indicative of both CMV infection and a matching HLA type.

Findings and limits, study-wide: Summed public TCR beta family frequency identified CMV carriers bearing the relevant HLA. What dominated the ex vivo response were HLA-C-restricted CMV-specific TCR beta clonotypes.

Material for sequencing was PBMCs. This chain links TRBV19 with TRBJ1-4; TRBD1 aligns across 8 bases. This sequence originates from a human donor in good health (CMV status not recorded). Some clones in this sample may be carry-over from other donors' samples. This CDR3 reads CASSIPRGPNEKLFF. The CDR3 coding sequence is TGTGCCAGTAGTATACCCAGGGGGCCTAATGAAAAACTGTTTTTT.